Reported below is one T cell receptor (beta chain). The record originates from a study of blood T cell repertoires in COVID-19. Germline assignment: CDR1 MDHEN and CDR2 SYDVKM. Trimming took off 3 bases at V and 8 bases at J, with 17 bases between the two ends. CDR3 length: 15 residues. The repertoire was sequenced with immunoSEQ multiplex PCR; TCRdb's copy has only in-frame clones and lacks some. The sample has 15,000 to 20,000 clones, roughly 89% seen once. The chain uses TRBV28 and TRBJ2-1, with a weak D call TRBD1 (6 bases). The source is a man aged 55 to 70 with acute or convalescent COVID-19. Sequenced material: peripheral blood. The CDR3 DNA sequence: TGTGCCAGCAGTTTGCCATGGGCAGGGGATGATGAGCAGTTCTTC. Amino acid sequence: CASSLPWAGDDEQFF.